The sequence of this T cell receptor (beta chain) was determined in a study of cytomegalovirus exposure and HLA in healthy donors. Study-wide results and limits: In a later analysis, CMV-associated beta chains were mostly HLA-associated, it appeared. A later look showed TCR association rates differing by HLA locus, highest for DRB1 and lowest for HLA-C. High specificity and sensitivity for cytomegalovirus status were reported for the classifier.

CDR1 is DFQATT and CDR2 is SNEGSKA in the germline V gene (reference sequence). The CDR3 loop spans 9 amino acids. V lost 4 bases to trimming and J lost 8 bases, with 5 bases between them. As to this clone: What it binds is unknown.

The PCR had 60 Vbeta and 13 Jbeta primers. Clones were sequenced by immunoSEQ multiplex PCR, and TCRdb holds only the in-frame ones, with some missing. The sample includes some 180,000 clones, roughly 82% seen only once; the top ten take 1.5%. This receptor was obtained from a man in his forties or fifties in good health and CMV-seronegative. The rearrangement links TRBV20-1 to TRBJ1-2; D unresolved. The sample was PBMCs. CDR3 bases: TGCAGTGCTATTGAGGGCTACACCTTC. Translation gives CSAIEGYTF.